This T cell receptor (beta chain) appears in the sequencing data of a study of blood T cell repertoires in COVID-19. The sample holds one count of this clone. Each exposed participant met a COVID-19 case in the 2 weeks preceding study entry. The CDR3 runs to 20 residues. Germline lookup yields CDR1 MNHEY and CDR2 SMNVEV (reference sequence). V was pared by 8 bases and J by 2 bases, with 24 bases of the junction left unmatched. Some clones are missing from TCRdb's copy, which holds only in-frame ones; the method was immunoSEQ multiplex PCR. The sample carries about 320,000 clones, approximately 90% recorded once.

Material: PBMCs or T cells enriched from blood (not recorded which). This sequence was found in a woman aged 30 to 39 who had been exposed to COVID-19. The chain joins TRBV27 to TRBJ2-4; TRBD2 matches at 7 bases. The CDR3 DNA sequence: TGTGCCAGCTCCATTTTGGGGCGGGGCGGGGGAAGGCTATCCAAAAACATTCAGTACTTC. This encodes CASSILGRGGGRLSKNIQYF.